This T cell receptor (beta chain) was observed in a study of vaccination and CD4 T cells after COVID-19. The time point is: late sampling 161 to 241 days after vaccination in three convalescent patients. Treatment described: approximately 9-day PBMC culture with coronavirus spike peptide pools or control peptides (ViraFEST assay). This CDR3 spans 13 amino acids. Trimming took off 4 bases at V and 7 bases at J, with 16 bases between the two ends. CDR1 is DFQATT, CDR2 SNEGSKA, per germline (reference sequence). Sequencing of the DNA from cultured CD4+ T cells was carried out with the Oncomine TCR Beta short-read assay. TCRdb re-called the PCR reads through MiXCR, storing one row per CDR3 protein. The table includes 25,000 to 30,000 distinct CDR3 sequences, roughly 40% detected once. Points on this clonotype: Its specificity is not known.

This sample comprised CD4+ T cells from blood, cultured in vitro, obtained about 7 months after SARS-CoV-2 vaccination. The receptor comes from a human donor who had recovered from COVID-19. This chain uses TRBV20-1 with TRBJ2-5, with D perhaps matching TRBD1 (6 bases). For the CDR3, the DNA is TGCAGTGCTACCATCCCGGGACAACTGACCCAGTACTTC. It codes for CSATIPGQLTQYF.